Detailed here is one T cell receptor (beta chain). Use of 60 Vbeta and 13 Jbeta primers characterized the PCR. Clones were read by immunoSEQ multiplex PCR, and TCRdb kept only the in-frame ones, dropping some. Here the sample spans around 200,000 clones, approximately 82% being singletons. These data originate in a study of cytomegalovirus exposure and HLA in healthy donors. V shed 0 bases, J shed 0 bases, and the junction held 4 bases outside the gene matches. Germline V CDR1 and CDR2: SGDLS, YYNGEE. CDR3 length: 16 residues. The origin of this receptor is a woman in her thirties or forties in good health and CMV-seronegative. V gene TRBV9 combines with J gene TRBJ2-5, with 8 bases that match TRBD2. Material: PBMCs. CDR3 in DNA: TGTGCCAGCAGCGTAGGTGCTAGCGGGTACCAAGAGACCCAGTACTTC. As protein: CASSVGASGYQETQYF.